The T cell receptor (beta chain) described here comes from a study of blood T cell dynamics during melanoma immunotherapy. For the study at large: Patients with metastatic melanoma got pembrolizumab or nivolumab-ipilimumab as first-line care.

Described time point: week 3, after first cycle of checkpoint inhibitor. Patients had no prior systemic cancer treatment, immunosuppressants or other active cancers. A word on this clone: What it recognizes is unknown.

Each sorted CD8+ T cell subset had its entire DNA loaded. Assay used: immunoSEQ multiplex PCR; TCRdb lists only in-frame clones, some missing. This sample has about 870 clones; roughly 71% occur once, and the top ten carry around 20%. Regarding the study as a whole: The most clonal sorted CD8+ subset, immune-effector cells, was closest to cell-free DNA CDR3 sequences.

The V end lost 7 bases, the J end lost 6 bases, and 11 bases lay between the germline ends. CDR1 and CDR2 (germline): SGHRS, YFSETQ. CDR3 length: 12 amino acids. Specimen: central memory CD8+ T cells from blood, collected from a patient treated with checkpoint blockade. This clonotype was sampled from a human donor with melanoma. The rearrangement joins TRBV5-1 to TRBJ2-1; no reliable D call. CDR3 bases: TGCGCCAGCTCTCGTGGGCCCAATGAGCAGTTCTTC. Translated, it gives CASSRGPNEQFF.